This TCR beta chain was obtained from a study of blood T cells in healthy people across ages. CDR1 is MNHNS, CDR2 SASEGT, per germline. The germline V and J ends were trimmed by 5 bases and 3 bases, with 17 bases remaining between them. This CDR3 region has 16 residues. Using a J-beta primer mix together with a sample-barcoded 5' primer, a second PCR was run for roughly 7 to 12 cycles. A template-switch adaptor with 12 random nucleotides tagged each cDNA molecule. Every sample returned 2.5 million or more CDR3-containing paired-end reads. In TCRdb, the 5' RACE reads were re-called with MiXCR into one record per CDR3 protein. In the table there are 1 million or so distinct CDR3 sequences, 20% to 25% of which are singletons. These same data were also listed under a study on T cells of mothers and their children. From that report: From each mother came over 9.5 million TCR beta CDR3 reads, and from each child came some 3.2 million. The authors detected no persistent microchimeric T cell clones.

The chain combines TRBV6-1 with TRBJ2-1; D uncertain. The clonotype was recovered from a girl aged 2 to 10 in good health. Sequenced input: blood. The CDR3 spells CASSPRRSTFYNEQFF. The CDR3 DNA follows: TGTGCCAGCAGTCCCAGAAGGAGTACGTTCTACAATGAGCAGTTCTTC.